Each of the 20 T cell receptor beta chains below was sequenced from the same sample in a study of CD8+ T cells in alopecia areata. Treatment indicated: oral pan-JAK inhibitor, 5-10 mg twice daily. cDNA reverse transcribed from extracted RNA served as the sequencing template. The protocol was immunoSEQ multiplex PCR, while the TCRdb copy is restricted to in-frame clones and leaves out a portion. The data hold 87,000 or so clones, with about two thirds observed a single time. The sample in question was CD8+ T cells sorted from blood, obtained between weeks 43 and 45, from a patient treated with tofacitinib. These TCRs come from a human donor with alopecia areata.

A few counts support this clone. The chain links TRBV19 to TRBJ2-7, with no clear D. The V and J ends lost 6 bases and 4 bases respectively, with 16 bases between them. The CDR3 has 14 residues. Per germline, CDR1 LNHDA and CDR2 SQIVND (reference sequence). The CDR3 is CASSPLESEYEQYF. In nucleotides, the CDR3 is TGTGCCAGTAGCCCCTTGGAGTCGGAATACGAGCAGTACTTC.

The V call is TRBV27, the J call TRBJ2-3; 10 nucleotides line up with TRBD2. The trim removed 5 bases at V and 3 bases at J, leaving 5 bases unmatched. The CDR3 has 15 amino acids. Germline loops: CDR1 MNHEY, CDR2 SMNVEV (reference sequence). CDR3 DNA: TGTGCCAGCAGTCCCCTGACTAGCGGGACAGATACGCAGTATTTT. Protein sequence: CASSPLTSGTDTQYF.

This clone was counted only a few times. The chain carries TRBV2 and TRBJ2-1, with 10 bases that match TRBD2. This CDR3 spans 13 amino acids. With 11 bases clipped from V and 0 bases from J, the junction kept 1 base outside the gene matches. In germline, CDR1 is SNHLY, CDR2 FYNNEI. The CDR3 DNA reads as TGTGCCCGGACTAGCGGCTCCTACAATGAGCAGTTCTTC. It is translated as CARTSGSYNEQFF.

The rearrangement uses TRBV4-1 and TRBJ2-2; no firm D call. V lost 5 bases and J 0 bases, leaving 4 bases between the germline ends. Germline V gene sequence: CDR1 MGHRA, CDR2 YSYEKL. CDR3 length: 13 amino acids. Written as DNA, the CDR3 is TGCGCCAGCAGCTCAGCGAACACCGGGGAGCTGTTTTTT. Amino acid sequence: CASSSANTGELFF.

This chain connects TRBV7-9 to TRBJ2-3, with D tentatively TRBD1 (5 bases). The CDR3 totals 13 residues. CDR1 SEHNR and CDR2 FQNEAQ come from the germline V gene (reference sequence). Between the trimmed V and J ends, which lost 3 bases and 4 bases, there was a span of 8 bases. Here the CDR3 reads CASSFQGADTQYF. CDR3 sequence (DNA): TGTGCCAGCAGCTTCCAGGGCGCAGATACGCAGTATTTT.

The genes are TRBV19 and TRBJ2-7; 7 nucleotides line up with TRBD1. This CDR3 is built from 14 residues. Germline V CDR1 and CDR2: LNHDA, SQIVND (reference sequence). V was pared by 5 bases and J by 4 bases, with 8 bases of the junction left unmatched. This CDR3 is CASSGQGVPYEQYF. The CDR3 coding sequence is TGTGCCAGTAGTGGGCAGGGGGTCCCATACGAGCAGTACTTC. Variable domain in full (rest from reference TRBV19 and TRBJ2-7): DGGITQSPKYLFRKEGQNVTLSCEQNLNHDAMYWYRQDPGQGLRLIYYSQIVNDFQKGDIAEGYSVSREKKESFPLTVTSAQKNPTAFYLCASSGQGVPYEQYFGPGTRLTVT.

This clone appeared once. The genes are TRBV25-1 and TRBJ1-4; D remains unclear. Trimming cost V 0 bases and J 6 bases, with 14 bases left between them. The CDR3 loop spans 16 amino acids. Germline V CDR1 and CDR2: MGHDK, SYGVNS. CDR3 bases: TGTGCCAGCAGTGAATACCGGGGAGGATTTGATGAAAAACTGTTTTTT. Translated: CASSEYRGGFDEKLFF.

This chain uses TRBV19 with TRBJ1-1, with D possibly being TRBD1 (6 bases). This CDR3 comprises 17 residues. Germline loops: CDR1 LNHDA, CDR2 SQIVND (reference sequence). V was cut by 5 bases and J by 0 bases, with 19 bases left in between. The CDR3 coding sequence is TGTGCCAGTAGTGCAGGGGACGGGATATTCATGAACACTGAAGCTTTCTTT. Translation: CASSAGDGIFMNTEAFF.

A remark on this clone: The same CDR3 also results from other DNA sequences found in this sample. The chain joins TRBV7-3 to TRBJ2-7; TRBD2 matches at 7 bases. Trimming cost V 0 bases and J 7 bases; bases outside gene matches: 3. The CDR3 extends over 13 amino acids. Germline lookup yields CDR1 SGHTA and CDR2 FQGTGA. CDR3 sequence: CASSLTSGREQYF. CDR3 nucleotides: TGTGCCAGCAGCTTAACTAGCGGGCGTGAGCAGTACTTC.

The rearrangement joins TRBV7-9 to TRBJ2-7; the D gene could be TRBD1 or TRBD2 (5 bases each). Deletions cut 1 base from V and 4 bases from J, with 11 bases between. This CDR3 comprises 14 residues. Germline assignment: CDR1 SEHNR and CDR2 FQNEAQ (reference sequence). For the CDR3, the DNA is TGTGCCAGCAGCTTAGGGGACGGTTATTACGAGCAGTACTTC. Translating it yields CASSLGDGYYEQYF.

This sequence joins TRBV29-1 and TRBJ2-1, with TRBD2 matching 8 bases. Germline-derived CDR1 and CDR2 are SQVTM and ANQGSEA. The length of the CDR3 is 15 residues. The V segment lost 5 bases and the J segment 6 bases; nucleotides outside the gene matches: 12. The DNA for the CDR3 is TGCAGCGTTTGGGTCGGTAGCGGGGCCTCCAATGAGCAGTTCTTC. Its protein is CSVWVGSGASNEQFF.

The rearrangement links TRBV6-5 to TRBJ1-1; 7 bases are a match to TRBD1. V lost 5 bases, J lost 4 bases, and 4 bases stayed unmatched. CDR1 is MNHEY, CDR2 SVGAGI, per germline. The CDR3 has 13 residues. The DNA for the CDR3 is TGTGCCAGCAGTCACGGACAGGTCACTGAAGCTTTCTTT. Translating gives CASSHGQVTEAFF.

The chain uses TRBV5-6 and TRBJ2-5; D unresolved. TRBJ2-7 matches the DNA end more closely, so the J call is doubtful. Germline V gives CDR1 SGHDT, CDR2 YYEEEE. This CDR3 comprises 15 residues. The CDR3, as DNA: TGTGCCAGCAGCTTGGCCGCGAGAGAAGACCACGAGCAGTACTTC. Encoded protein: CASSLAAREDHEQYF.

The chain has TRBV19 and TRBJ1-5; no reliable D call. Germline V lookup: CDR1 LNHDA, CDR2 SQIVND (reference sequence). The CDR3 spans 12 residues. Trimming stripped 4 bases from V and 6 bases from J, with 7 bases between. CDR3 DNA: TGTGCCAGTAGTACGGGGATTCAGCCCCAGCATTTT. As protein: CASSTGIQPQHF.

This chain joins TRBV4-3 and TRBJ2-7; 9 bases align to TRBD2. The CDR3 has 14 residues. Per germline, CDR1 LGHNA and CDR2 YSLEER. Unmatched junction bases numbered 1, after V lost 1 base and J lost 3 bases. The CDR3 DNA is TGCGCCAGCAGCCAAGGACTAGCGGACTACGAGCAGTACTTC. Amino acids: CASSQGLADYEQYF.

The rearrangement uses TRBV7-6 and TRBJ1-5; D is uncertain. CDR1 and CDR2 from the germline V gene are SGHVS and FNYEAQ. With 1 base removed from V and 4 bases from J, the gap between germline ends came to 5 bases. The CDR3 extends over 13 amino acids. The CDR3 loop is CASSLEANQPQHF. Here the CDR3 DNA reads TGTGCCAGCAGCTTAGAGGCAAATCAGCCCCAGCATTTT.

The V and J genes are TRBV19 and TRBJ1-2; D gene uncertain. V was pared by 6 bases and J by 4 bases, with 12 bases between. The CDR3 loop spans 13 amino acids. The germline CDR1 and CDR2 sequences are LNHDA and SQIVND (reference sequence). CDR3 sequence reads: CASREEYGYGYTF. In nucleotides, the CDR3 is TGTGCCAGTAGGGAGGAGTACGGCTATGGCTACACCTTC.

CDR3 nucleotides: TGTGCCAGCAGCAAAGAGGACAGAGCTTCTTTTCACTATGGCTACACCTTC. Translation: CASSKEDRASFHYGYTF. V usage is TRBV21-1 and J usage is TRBJ1-2; the table's D gene call, TRBD1, was not cross checked with the DNA. TRBV21-1 represents a pseudogene. The CDR3 is made up of 17 amino acids.

J is TRBJ2-3 and V is TRBV5-6; possibly TRBD1 for D (6 bases). There are 15 residues in the CDR3. The ends were cut back, 1 base at V and 0 bases at J, with 9 bases in the middle. Germline lookup yields CDR1 SGHDT and CDR2 YYEEEE. CDR3 residues: CASSLFQGSTDTQYF. CDR3 nucleotide sequence: TGTGCCAGCAGCTTGTTCCAGGGGAGCACAGATACGCAGTATTTT. Full variable domain (remainder filled in from reference TRBV5-6 and TRBJ2-3): DAGVTQSPTHLIKTRGQQVTLRCSPKSGHDTVSWYQQALGQGPQFIFQYYEEEERQRGNFPDRFSGHQFPNYSSELNVNALLLGDSALYLCASSLFQGSTDTQYFGPGTRLTVL.

V and J are TRBV6-4 and TRBJ2-1; TRBD1 aligns across 7 bases. The ends lost 3 bases at V and 3 bases at J; junction bases unmatched: 5. This CDR3 spans 15 amino acids. From germline, CDR1 is MRHNA and CDR2 SNTAGT. For the CDR3, the DNA is TGTGCCAGCAGTGAGGCCGGGACAGACTACAATGAGCAGTTCTTC. It yields the protein CASSEAGTDYNEQFF.